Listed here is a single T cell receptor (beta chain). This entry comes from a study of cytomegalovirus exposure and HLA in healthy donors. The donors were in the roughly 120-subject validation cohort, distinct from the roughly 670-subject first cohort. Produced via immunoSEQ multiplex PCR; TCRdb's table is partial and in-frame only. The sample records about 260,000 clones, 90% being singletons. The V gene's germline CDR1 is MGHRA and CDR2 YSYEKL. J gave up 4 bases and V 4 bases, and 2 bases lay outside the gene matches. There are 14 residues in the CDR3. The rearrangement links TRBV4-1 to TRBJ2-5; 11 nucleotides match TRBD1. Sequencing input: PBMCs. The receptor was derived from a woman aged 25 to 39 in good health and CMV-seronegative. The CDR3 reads CASSRDRGTETQYF. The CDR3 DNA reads TGCGCCAGCAGCCGGGACAGGGGGACAGAGACCCAGTACTTC.